Presented here are 21 T cell receptor beta chains from one specimen sequenced in a study of cytomegalovirus exposure and HLA in healthy donors. Primers for the PCR totalled 60 Vbeta and 13 Jbeta. Assay: immunoSEQ multiplex PCR; the TCRdb copy retains only in-frame clones and omits some. The table has about 190,000 clones, around 90% seen once. The sequencing sample was made of PBMCs. These TCRs come from a boy under 10 years old in good health and CMV-seronegative.

The V gene is TRBV28, the J gene TRBJ2-7; D possibly corresponds to TRBD1 (6 bases). The V gene lost 4 bases and the J gene lost 10 bases, with 20 bases spanning the gap. The CDR3 extends over 14 amino acids. Germline-derived CDR1 and CDR2 are MDHEN and SYDVKM. CDR3 nucleotides: TGTGCCAGCAGTTACCCGGGACACTATGGGGACCAGTACTTC. Translation gives CASSYPGHYGDQYF.

The chain carries TRBV28 and TRBJ2-1; the match to TRBD1 covers 7 bases. Germline V lookup: CDR1 MDHEN, CDR2 SYDVKM. This CDR3 spans 16 amino acids. V was clipped by 6 bases and J by 2 bases; unmatched bases: 10. CDR3 region: CASSPLTQGAYNEQFF. The CDR3 DNA is TGTGCCAGCAGCCCCTTAACCCAGGGGGCCTACAATGAGCAGTTCTTC.

The count of this clone is one. The chain uses TRBV9 and TRBJ1-5; perhaps TRBD1 as D (6 bases). The CDR3 has 13 residues. The germline CDR1 and CDR2 sequences are SGDLS and YYNGEE. The CDR3 DNA is TGTGGCGCGCTCGACTCAGGGGACCAGCCCCAGCATTTT. Protein: CGALDSGDQPQHF.

The sample holds one count of this clone. This chain joins TRBV5-6 and TRBJ2-7, with D tentatively TRBD2 (5 bases). V lost 4 bases to trimming and J lost 2 bases, with 10 bases between them. Germline CDR1 SGHDT, CDR2 YYEEEE. This CDR3 spans 13 amino acids. This CDR3 reads CASSPWGAYEQYF. CDR3 DNA sequence: TGTGCCAGCAGCCCCTGGGGAGCCTACGAGCAGTACTTC.

Only a few counts were recorded for this clone. The V call is TRBV10-2, the J call TRBJ1-4; D possibly corresponds to TRBD1 (5 bases). With 5 bases removed from V and 6 bases from J, the gap between germline ends came to 10 bases. CDR1 is WSHSY, CDR2 SAAADI, per germline. The CDR3 contains 13 residues. The CDR3 bases are TGCGCCAGCAGTTACGGGACTTATGAAAAACTGTTTTTT. This codes for CASSYGTYEKLFF.

In this sample, this clone turned up once. The chain recombines TRBV10-3 with TRBJ2-7; 9 positions agree with TRBD2. Germline lookup yields CDR1 ENHRY and CDR2 SYGVKD. With 11 bases clipped from V and 4 bases from J, the junction kept 9 bases outside the gene matches. The CDR3 runs 13 residues. CDR3: CAAAGGLAYEQYF. The CDR3 coding sequence is TGTGCCGCGGCGGGGGGACTAGCTTACGAGCAGTACTTC.

In its sample, this clone was seen once. CDR3 sequence (DNA): TGTGCCAGTAGTTTAGCGGGGTCCTACAATGAGCAGTTCTTC. Amino acid sequence: CASSLAGSYNEQFF. The chain uses TRBV19 and TRBJ2-1; 8 nucleotides agree with TRBD2. This CDR3 has 14 amino acids. V lost 5 bases, J lost 1 base, and 1 base stayed unmatched. Germline loops: CDR1 LNHDA, CDR2 SQIVND (reference sequence). Complete variable domain (other parts from reference TRBV19 and TRBJ2-1): DGGITQSPKYLFRKEGQNVTLSCEQNLNHDAMYWYRQDPGQGLRLIYYSQIVNDFQKGDIAEGYSVSREKKESFPLTVTSAQKNPTAFYLCASSLAGSYNEQFFGPGTRLTVL.

This sequence joins TRBV27 and TRBJ2-7; no reliable D call. The CDR3 has 12 amino acids. V was trimmed by 4 bases and J by 6 bases, leaving 10 bases between them. Germline assignment: CDR1 MNHEY and CDR2 SMNVEV (reference sequence). In DNA, the CDR3 is TGTGCCAGCAGTTACGGAGCAAGCGAGCAGTACTTC. Its translation is CASSYGASEQYF.

The chain is built from TRBV14 and TRBJ2-5; 7 nucleotides line up with TRBD1. The V and J ends lost 3 bases and 1 base, in that order; junction bases with no gene match: 8. CDR1 is SGHDN and CDR2 is FVKESK in the germline V gene. CDR3 length: 16 residues. CDR3 loop: CASSHHVGTAQETQYF. CDR3 nucleotides: TGTGCCAGCAGCCATCATGTTGGGACAGCCCAAGAGACCCAGTACTTC.

The rearrangement links TRBV30 to TRBJ1-6, with TRBD1 matching over 7 bases. Germline CDR1 is GTSNPN and CDR2 is SVGIG (reference sequence). This CDR3 has 16 amino acids. The J segment lost 7 bases and the V segment lost 3 bases, leaving 12 bases of the junction unmatched. CDR3 bases: TGTGCCTGGAGCCACAATCCGGGACAGAGAAATTCACCCCTCCACTTT. It specifies CAWSHNPGQRNSPLHF.

The V and J genes are TRBV9 and TRBJ2-7, with D possibly being TRBD2 (6 bases). This CDR3 has 20 amino acids. V gave up 1 base and J gave up 3 bases, with 29 bases separating them. Germline V gene lookup returns CDR1 SGDLS and CDR2 YYNGEE. The CDR3 DNA sequence: TGTGCCAGCAGCGTATTAACGGGAGCCCCCCGAATAGCCACTTACTACGAGCAGTACTTC. This translates into CASSVLTGAPRIATYYEQYF.

The chain couples TRBV6-1 to TRBJ2-1; perhaps TRBD2 as D (5 bases). The CDR3 is 12 amino acids. The V and J ends lost 1 base and 10 bases respectively, with 8 bases between them. CDR1 MNHNS and CDR2 SASEGT come from the germline V gene. The CDR3 loop is CASSEVSGEQFF. The CDR3 DNA reads as TGTGCCAGCAGTGAAGTGTCGGGAGAGCAGTTCTTC.

Notes on this clone: The same CDR3 is also encoded by other DNA sequences in this sample. V is TRBV9 and J is TRBJ2-7, with TRBD2 identical over 10 bases. The CDR3 runs 15 residues. CDR1 is SGDLS and CDR2 is YYNGEE in the germline V gene. Trimming at V came to 0 bases and at J to 2 bases, leaving 2 bases not matched to a gene. The CDR3 loop reads CASSVGSGGAYEQYF. The CDR3 coding sequence is TGTGCCAGCAGCGTAGGCAGCGGGGGGGCCTACGAGCAGTACTTC.

This chain uses TRBV7-6 with TRBJ2-1; 7 positions match TRBD2. This CDR3 is 14 amino acids long. CDR1 and CDR2 from the germline V gene are SGHVS and FNYEAQ. The trim removed 0 bases at V and 9 bases at J, leaving 5 bases unmatched. In nucleotides, the CDR3 is TGTGCCAGCAGCTTAGCGGGAGGGCTAACTGAGCAGTTCTTC. This sequence encodes CASSLAGGLTEQFF. Looking up the rest from reference TRBV7-6 and TRBJ2-1 gives the full variable domain: GAGVSQSPRYKVTKRGQDVALRCDPISGHVSLYWYRQALGQGPEFLTYFNYEAQQDKSGLPNDRFSAERPEGSISTLTIQRTEQRDSAMYRCASSLAGGLTEQFFGPGTRLTVL.

The chain recombines TRBV9 with TRBJ1-1; D is unresolved. The CDR3 runs 13 residues. The germline CDR1 and CDR2 sequences are SGDLS and YYNGEE. Trimming took 4 bases from V and 4 from J, leaving 11 bases between them. This CDR3 is CASSPQAGTEAFF. DNA of the CDR3: TGTGCCAGCAGCCCCCAGGCGGGCACTGAAGCTTTCTTT. Drawing the rest from reference TRBV9 and TRBJ1-1, the complete variable domain is DSGVTQTPKHLITATGQRVTLRCSPRSGDLSVYWYQQSLDQGLQFLIQYYNGEERAKGNILERFSAQQFPDLHSELNLSSLELGDSALYFCASSPQAGTEAFFGQGTRLTVV.

In this sample, this clone turned up once. The chain has TRBV30 and TRBJ2-7; 12 nucleotides align to TRBD2. CDR3 size: 14 residues. Germline V gives CDR1 GTSNPN, CDR2 SVGIG (reference sequence). Germline trimming cut 0 bases from V and 3 bases from J; bases unmatched to any gene: 0. The CDR3: CAWSVLAGGYEQYF. DNA for the CDR3: TGTGCCTGGAGTGTACTAGCGGGGGGCTACGAGCAGTACTTC.

The V gene is TRBV27, the J gene TRBJ1-5; D is perhaps TRBD1 (6 bases). The CDR3 spans 15 residues. V was shortened by 6 bases and J by 2 bases, with 14 bases between the two germline ends. Germline V gene data show CDR1 as MNHEY and CDR2 as SMNVEV (reference sequence). CDR3 protein: CASSPRGGGNQPQHF. CDR3 sequence (DNA): TGTGCCAGCAGCCCCAGGGGAGGGGGCAATCAGCCCCAGCATTTT.

The chain couples TRBV10-3 to TRBJ1-2, with TRBD1 as a possible D gene (6 bases). Germline V lookup: CDR1 ENHRY, CDR2 SYGVKD. The length of the CDR3 is 16 residues. Trimming pared 3 bases from V and 0 bases from J, leaving 14 bases between. The CDR3 bases are TGTGCCATCAGTGAAAGGGAACAGGGCGCTAACTATGGCTACACCTTC. Amino acids: CAISEREQGANYGYTF.

V and J are TRBV10-1 and TRBJ1-1; 7 nucleotides line up with TRBD1. The V gene end was trimmed by 2 bases and the J gene end by 4 bases; junction bases not matched to a gene: 1. The CDR3 runs to 13 residues. The germline V gene has CDR1 WNHNN and CDR2 SYGVQD (reference sequence). CDR3 protein: CASSEGTVTEAFF. CDR3 nucleotide sequence: TGCGCCAGCAGTGAGGGGACAGTCACTGAAGCTTTCTTT.

The chain uses TRBV2 and TRBJ2-1; TRBD2 matches at 12 bases. V trimming: 7 bases; J trimming: 0 bases; junction bases outside the gene matches: 4. Germline CDR1 is SNHLY and CDR2 is FYNNEI. The CDR3 is 16 amino acids. CDR3 bases: TGTGCCAGCAACGGACTAGCGGGAAGCTCCTACAATGAGCAGTTCTTC. Its protein is CASNGLAGSSYNEQFF.

The V call is TRBV28, the J call TRBJ2-4; no reliable D call. Trimming left V 2 bases short and J 0 bases short, with 17 bases between. This CDR3 spans 18 amino acids. The germline CDR1 and CDR2 sequences are MDHEN and SYDVKM. This CDR3 reads CASSLPGGLSVAKNIQYF. CDR3 nucleotide sequence: TGTGCCAGCAGTTTACCTGGCGGCTTGTCCGTAGCCAAAAACATTCAGTACTTC.